This paragraph covers one T cell receptor beta chain sequence. Trimming at V came to 5 bases and at J to 2 bases, leaving 11 bases not matched to a gene. Germline V gene lookup returns CDR1 SGHRS and CDR2 YFSETQ. This CDR3 comprises 17 residues. Libraries were prepared by immunoSEQ multiplex PCR; TCRdb keeps only in-frame clonotypes and omits some of them. The sample yields approximately 1.5 million clones, around 98% seen once. The record originates from a study of shared clonotypes between healthy human individuals. Study background: The study used three CD4 naive, three CD4 memory, two CD8 naive and one CD8 memory plate per donor.

The chain employs TRBV5-1 and TRBJ1-4, with 8 positions matching TRBD1. Sample: naive CD4+ T cells sorted from blood. This sample's subset: CD45RA+ positively selected. This TCR derives from a man aged 25-40 years in good health. The CDR3 sequence: CASSWTGSFRTNEKLFF. CDR3 in DNA: TGCGCCAGCAGTTGGACAGGGAGTTTTCGGACTAATGAAAAACTGTTTTTT.